The 5 T cell receptor beta chains below were found in one sample sequenced in a study of response to subunit inactivated influenza vaccine (dated by TCRdb to 2016 to 2019). Library preparation used RT-PCR. TCRdb records Illumina HiSeq 2500 as the sequencer. The public reads were reprocessed in TCRdb via fastp at Q25 and MiXCR, keeping in-frame beta chains. Rows matching on CDR3 protein sequence are summarized as one entry with the most common DNA and genes. The sample data list about 650,000 distinct CDR3 sequences, and roughly 14% of these were observed just once. The ten largest clones take up around 10% of the sample. The sample here was PBMCs from blood, taken 12 days after vaccination. The receptors derive from a man aged 50-60 years who received an inactivated influenza vaccine. Donor details come from another sample of the same person, matched by shared clones.

In this sample, this clonotype turned up a few times. This chain uses TRBV20-1 with TRBJ2-2; D gene uncertain. CDR1 DFQATT and CDR2 SNEGSKA come from the germline V gene (reference sequence). The CDR3 covers 15 residues. Trimming stripped 3 bases from V and 0 bases from J, with 11 bases between. DNA of the CDR3: TGCAGTGCTAGCAATGCGAGATCGAACACCGGGGAGCTGTTTTTT. This sequence encodes CSASNARSNTGELFF.

The chain uses TRBV6-1 and TRBJ2-1, with a tentative D call TRBD1 (5 bases). The CDR3 runs 16 residues. With 6 bases removed from V and 2 bases from J, the gap between germline ends came to 17 bases. Germline values: CDR1 MNHNS, CDR2 SASEGT. The CDR3 DNA sequence: TGTGCCAGCAGCAGTCCGGCGACAGCTACCTACAATGAGCAGTTCTTC. Its protein product is CASSSPATATYNEQFF.

This clonotype has more than one count but fewer than ten. V usage is TRBV14 and J usage is TRBJ2-4, with D uncertain. There are 13 residues in the CDR3. Germline V CDR1 and CDR2: SGHDN, FVKESK. The V end was cut by 0 bases, the J end by 7 bases, with 7 bases between. CDR3 bases: TGTGCCAGCAGCCAAGATATGGTGAACATTCAGTACTTC. Protein product: CASSQDMVNIQYF.

This clonotype was seen only a few times. CDR3: CSASGTGTSGRASNTQYF. The CDR3 nucleotides read TGCAGTGCTAGCGGGACCGGGACTAGCGGGAGGGCCTCTAATACGCAGTATTTT. The chain combines TRBV20-1 with TRBJ2-3, with 16 bases that match TRBD2. Germline V gives CDR1 DFQATT, CDR2 SNEGSKA (reference sequence). V gave up 3 bases and J gave up 7 bases; unmatched junction bases: 13. CDR3 length: 18 residues.

This clonotype appeared a few times. The genes are TRBV30 and TRBJ2-3; tentatively, D is TRBD1 or TRBD2 (5 bases each). CDR3 length: 15 amino acids. V was clipped by 2 bases and J by 3 bases, with 15 bases between them. The germline gives CDR1 GTSNPN, CDR2 SVGIG (reference sequence). The CDR3 nucleotides are TGTGCCTGGAGTTGGGGGAATCCCACAACAGATACGCAGTATTTT. Encoded protein: CAWSWGNPTTDTQYF.